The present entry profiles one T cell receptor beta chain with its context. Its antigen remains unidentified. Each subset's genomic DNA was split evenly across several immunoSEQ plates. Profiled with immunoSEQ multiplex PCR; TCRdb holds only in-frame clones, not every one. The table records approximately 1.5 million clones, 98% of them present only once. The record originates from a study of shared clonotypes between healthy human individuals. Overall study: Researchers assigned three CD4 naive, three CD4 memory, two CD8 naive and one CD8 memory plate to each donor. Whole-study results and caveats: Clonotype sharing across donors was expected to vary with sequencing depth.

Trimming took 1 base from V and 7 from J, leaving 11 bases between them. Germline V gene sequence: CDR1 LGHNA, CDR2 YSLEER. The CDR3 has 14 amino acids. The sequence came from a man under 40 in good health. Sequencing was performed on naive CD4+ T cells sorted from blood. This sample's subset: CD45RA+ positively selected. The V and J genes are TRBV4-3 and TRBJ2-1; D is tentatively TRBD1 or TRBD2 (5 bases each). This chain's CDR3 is CASSQVTGLNEQFF. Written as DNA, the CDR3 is TGCGCCAGCAGCCAAGTCACAGGACTTAATGAGCAGTTCTTC.